These 16 T cell receptor beta chains share one sample of origin, sequenced in a study of blood T cells in healthy people across ages. A J-beta primer mix and a sample-barcoded 5' primer were used in a second PCR of roughly 7 to 12 cycles. TCRdb recomputed calls from the 5' RACE reads with MiXCR, one row per CDR3 protein. This table has approximately 1.5 million distinct CDR3 sequences, 34% appearing once. Sequences were obtained from blood. The receptors originated from a woman aged 30 to 39 in good health.

There are a few counts of this clonotype. The genes are TRBV21-1 and TRBJ2-1. TRBV21-1 is given as a pseudogene. The CDR3 has 15 residues. This chain's CDR3 is CASSKSGLNHNEQFF. For the CDR3, the DNA is TGTGCCAGCAGCAAATCGGGCCTTAACCATAATGAGCAGTTCTTC.

The genes are TRBV6-5 and TRBJ2-3, with TRBD1 identical over 9 bases. Looked up from germline, CDR1 is MNHEY and CDR2 is SVGAGI. This CDR3 comprises 15 residues. The V gene end was trimmed by 7 bases and the J gene end by 2 bases; junction bases not matched to a gene: 7. The CDR3: CASTQDRGFTDTQYF. Written as DNA, the CDR3 is TGTGCCAGCACTCAGGACAGGGGCTTCACAGATACGCAGTATTTT.

This clonotype has only a few counts. The chain links TRBV15 to TRBJ2-5, with D perhaps matching TRBD2 (5 bases). This CDR3 region has 14 residues. Per the germline V gene, CDR1 is LNHNV and CDR2 is YYDKDF (reference sequence). V was trimmed by 5 bases and J by 7 bases, leaving 17 bases between them. CDR3 in DNA: TGTGCCACCAGCTATGGACTGGATCGAGGGACCCAGTACTTC. Amino acids: CATSYGLDRGTQYF.

The V gene is TRBV7-3, the J gene TRBJ1-2; D gene ambiguous. Trimming left V 4 bases short and J 2 bases short, with 8 bases between. CDR1 is SGHTA, CDR2 FQGTGA, per germline. There are 13 residues in the CDR3. CDR3 amino acids: CASSSEPNYGYTF. The CDR3 coding sequence is TGTGCCAGCAGCTCGGAGCCAAACTATGGCTACACCTTC.

J is TRBJ1-6 and V is TRBV12-3 or TRBV12-4; D may be TRBD1 (5 bases). Trimming stripped 3 bases from V and 5 bases from J, with 17 bases between. CDR3 length equals 17 residues. CDR3 amino acids: CASSFTRGPADNSPLHF. CDR3 sequence (DNA): TGTGCCAGCAGTTTCACGAGGGGCCCTGCCGATAATTCACCCCTCCACTTT.

The chain combines TRBV27 with TRBJ2-1, with D perhaps TRBD1 (7 bases). The length of the CDR3 is 17 residues. V shed 2 bases and J shed 7 bases, with 21 bases lying between them. Germline lookup yields CDR1 MNHEY and CDR2 SMNVEV (reference sequence). The CDR3: CASSLQGEVLPGNEQFF. CDR3 nucleotide sequence: TGTGCCAGCAGTTTACAGGGGGAGGTCCTTCCGGGGAATGAGCAGTTCTTC.

This clonotype was counted between two and nine times. The chain is built from TRBV4-1 and TRBJ1-1; 9 positions agree with TRBD1. V shed 4 bases, J shed 4 bases, and the junction held 16 bases outside the gene matches. Germline V CDR1 and CDR2: MGHRA, YSYEKL. The length of the CDR3 is 18 residues. The CDR3 spells CASSPRPSGQGRGTEAFF. DNA of the CDR3: TGCGCCAGCAGCCCACGCCCCTCGGGACAGGGACGGGGCACTGAAGCTTTCTTT.

Only one count was recorded for this clonotype. The chain uses TRBV20-1 and TRBJ2-7; 8 nucleotides align to TRBD1. The J segment lost 7 bases and the V segment lost 5 bases, leaving 16 bases of the junction unmatched. Germline lookup yields CDR1 DFQATT and CDR2 SNEGSKA (reference sequence). The CDR3 has 15 residues. DNA for the CDR3: TGCAGTGCTCTACACAGGACAGGGACCTACAATGAGCAGTACTTC. Protein product: CSALHRTGTYNEQYF.

The V gene is TRBV6-1, the J gene TRBJ2-4; D unclear. The DNA end is more similar to TRBJ2-7, so the J call may be wrong. The CDR3 extends over 15 amino acids. Germline CDR1 reads MNHNS; CDR2 reads SASEGT. CDR3 sequence: CASSEDALGSYEQYF. CDR3 in DNA: TGTGCCAGCAGCGAGGACGCCCTCGGGTCCTACGAGCAGTACTTC.

This clonotype was recorded many times. The genes are TRBV4-1 and TRBJ2-5; TRBD2 agrees at 10 bases. CDR1 and CDR2 (germline): MGHRA, YSYEKL. This CDR3 is built from 20 residues. J gave up 5 bases and V 3 bases, and 21 bases lay outside the gene matches. The CDR3 protein is CASSHGPGTSESLPPETQYF. The CDR3 DNA is TGCGCCAGCAGCCACGGGCCAGGGACTAGCGAATCTTTACCGCCGGAGACCCAGTACTTC.

This clonotype appeared a few times. This rearrangement joins TRBV11-2 to TRBJ2-1, with 11 positions matching TRBD2. The CDR3 sequence is 21 residues long. Per germline, CDR1 SGHAT and CDR2 FQNNGV. Losses at the gene ends were 5 bases for V and 4 bases for J; bases not matched to a gene: 22. The CDR3 loop reads CASSPRGLAAQRGVGYNEQFF. CDR3 DNA sequence: TGTGCCAGCAGCCCCAGGGGACTAGCGGCCCAAAGGGGGGTGGGTTACAATGAGCAGTTCTTC.

The chain couples TRBV29-1 to TRBJ2-7, with no clear D. Trimming took off 0 bases at V and 3 bases at J, with 3 bases between the two ends. The CDR3 totals 11 residues. Germline V lookup: CDR1 SQVTM, CDR2 ANQGSEA. The CDR3 DNA reads as TGCAGCGTTGAAGAGTACTACGAGCAGTACTTC. Its protein is CSVEEYYEQYF.

This clonotype was seen at least ten times. This rearrangement joins TRBV5-1 to TRBJ2-5, with a weak D call TRBD2 (6 bases). CDR1 is SGHRS, CDR2 YFSETQ, per germline. The V end lost 1 base, the J end lost 2 bases, and 12 bases lay between the germline ends. CDR3 size: 15 residues. The CDR3 spells CASSLRGGGQETQYF. For the CDR3, the DNA is TGCGCCAGCAGCTTGCGGGGAGGAGGACAAGAGACCCAGTACTTC.

The V and J genes are TRBV12-3 or TRBV12-4 and TRBJ2-7; D is perhaps TRBD2 (6 bases). CDR3 length: 15 amino acids. V lost 7 bases and J lost 3, with 19 bases in between. In DNA form, the CDR3 reads TGTGCCAGCACCCTCTGGGGGGATATCGGCTACGAGCAGTACTTC. Translating gives CASTLWGDIGYEQYF.

V gene TRBV19 combines with J gene TRBJ1-5; D perhaps matches TRBD1 (5 bases). The germline V gene has CDR1 LNHDA and CDR2 SQIVND (reference sequence). The CDR3 has 15 residues. The V and J ends lost 3 bases and 8 bases respectively, with 17 bases between them. CDR3 sequence reads: CASSIPTGNAKPQHF. The CDR3 nucleotides are TGTGCCAGTAGTATCCCAACAGGAAATGCTAAGCCCCAGCATTTT. Filled out from reference TRBV19 and TRBJ1-5, the complete variable domain reads DGGITQSPKYLFRKEGQNVTLSCEQNLNHDAMYWYRQDPGQGLRLIYYSQIVNDFQKGDIAEGYSVSREKKESFPLTVTSAQKNPTAFYLCASSIPTGNAKPQHFGDGTRLSIL.

This clonotype appeared a few times. The chain joins TRBV7-2 to TRBJ2-1, with 7 bases that match TRBD2. Germline assignment: CDR1 SGHTA and CDR2 FQGNSA. The J segment lost 6 bases and the V segment lost 7 bases, leaving 12 bases of the junction unmatched. This CDR3 region has 15 residues. The DNA for the CDR3 is TGTGCCAGCACCTCCAGCGGGAAACGTATCAATGAGCAGTTCTTC. Its protein product is CASTSSGKRINEQFF.